The rows below give T cell receptor beta chains drawn from one sample of a study of cytomegalovirus exposure and HLA in healthy donors. Method: immunoSEQ multiplex PCR; TCRdb's copy keeps in-frame clones and lacks some. This sample has about 180,000 clones, with about 82% found just once. Sequenced: PBMCs. These TCRs come from a male donor in good health and CMV-seronegative. The conserved cysteine and the conserved F or W are not part of the CDR3 here. Each record gives: CDR3 protein, clone size, J gene, V gene. Clone size is not always given. Where it is, it says once, few, many or a class for expanded clones.

CDR3 protein: ASGRDSSYEQY
clone size: -
J gene: TRBJ2-7
V gene: TRBV5-4

CDR3 protein: ASSLDRAREPQH
clone size: -
J gene: TRBJ1-5
V gene: TRBV5-4

CDR3 protein: ASSALDRAFYGYT
clone size: -
J gene: TRBJ1-2
V gene: TRBV5-1

CDR3 protein: ASSLVVGVDIQY
clone size: -
J gene: TRBJ2-4
V gene: TRBV5-5

CDR3 protein: ASSLMGGPTDTQY
clone size: -
J gene: TRBJ2-3
V gene: TRBV7-3

CDR3 protein: ASSPRTSGVGWNEQF
clone size: -
J gene: TRBJ2-1
V gene: TRBV9

CDR3 protein: ASSSRTSNPEQY
clone size: -
J gene: TRBJ2-7
V gene: TRBV5-4

CDR3 protein: ASSLLIANPTDTQY
clone size: -
J gene: TRBJ2-3
V gene: TRBV11-2

CDR3 protein: ASSLLAGGIQETQY
clone size: -
J gene: TRBJ2-5
V gene: TRBV2

CDR3 protein: ASPPPPARESYEQY
clone size: -
J gene: TRBJ2-7
V gene: TRBV5-1

CDR3 protein: ASSSGQSYEQY
clone size: -
J gene: TRBJ2-7
V gene: TRBV6-5

CDR3 protein: ASSPRTGYTGELF
clone size: -
J gene: TRBJ2-2
V gene: TRBV7-2

CDR3 protein: ASSLTGNPETGDTQY
clone size: -
J gene: TRBJ2-3
V gene: TRBV5-4

CDR3 protein: ASSLDRANYGYT
clone size: -
J gene: TRBJ1-2
V gene: TRBV5-1

CDR3 protein: ASARRVGGPGGGPRFYEQY
clone size: once
J gene: TRBJ2-7
V gene: TRBV14

CDR3 protein: ASSLRDRGYGYT
clone size: -
J gene: TRBJ1-2
V gene: TRBV23-1

CDR3 protein: ASSPGTGSINEKLF
clone size: -
J gene: TRBJ1-4
V gene: TRBV18

CDR3 protein: ATSRLAASTDTQY
clone size: -
J gene: TRBJ2-3
V gene: TRBV15

CDR3 protein: ASSLGHGEYGYEQY
clone size: -
J gene: TRBJ2-7
V gene: TRBV19

CDR3 protein: ASSVGTLGFEQY
clone size: -
J gene: TRBJ2-7
V gene: TRBV13

CDR3 protein: SVDDSRRSTEAF
clone size: -
J gene: TRBJ1-1
V gene: TRBV29-1

CDR3 protein: AISDADYYGYT
clone size: -
J gene: TRBJ1-2
V gene: TRBV10-3

CDR3 protein: ASTPKTGGHEQY
clone size: many
J gene: TRBJ2-7
V gene: TRBV6-1

CDR3 protein: ASSQELSTRNTEAF
clone size: -
J gene: TRBJ1-1
V gene: TRBV4-2

CDR3 protein: ASSVAGGLTGTSDGYT
clone size: -
J gene: TRBJ1-2
V gene: TRBV9

CDR3 protein: ASSKKRDRVEKLF
clone size: -
J gene: TRBJ1-4
V gene: TRBV4-1

CDR3 protein: ASSSIQGRGTEAF
clone size: -
J gene: TRBJ1-1
V gene: TRBV7-2

CDR3 protein: SARQVHEQY
clone size: -
J gene: TRBJ2-7
V gene: TRBV20-1

CDR3 protein: ASSLGQGNFNQPQH
clone size: -
J gene: TRBJ1-5
V gene: TRBV7-8

CDR3 protein: ASTRLGTGNTEAF
clone size: -
J gene: TRBJ1-1
V gene: TRBV9

CDR3 protein: ASSSPTLAGMTGELF
clone size: -
J gene: TRBJ2-2
V gene: TRBV28

CDR3 protein: ASSFNPQGDYGYT
clone size: -
J gene: TRBJ1-2
V gene: TRBV9

CDR3 protein: ASSPRTGVDSYEQY
clone size: -
J gene: TRBJ2-7
V gene: TRBV7-2

CDR3 protein: ASSRGQGSYGYT
clone size: -
J gene: TRBJ1-2
V gene: TRBV5-4

CDR3 protein: ASSLPGPQRGTQY
clone size: -
J gene: TRBJ2-5
V gene: TRBV2

CDR3 protein: ASSLVVGGADTQY
clone size: -
J gene: TRBJ2-3
V gene: TRBV7-9

CDR3 protein: ASSPGGSFVYEQY
clone size: -
J gene: TRBJ2-7
V gene: TRBV28

CDR3 protein: ASSSPGIGYNEQF
clone size: -
J gene: TRBJ2-1
V gene: TRBV18

CDR3 protein: ASSRDRDEQY
clone size: -
J gene: TRBJ2-7
V gene: TRBV11-3

CDR3 protein: ASTGTISPVYGYT
clone size: -
J gene: TRBJ1-2
V gene: TRBV28

CDR3 protein: SVFSRGETQY
clone size: -
J gene: TRBJ2-5
V gene: TRBV29-1

CDR3 protein: ASRRGGPGGANVLT
clone size: -
J gene: TRBJ2-6
V gene: TRBV9

CDR3 protein: ASSFQEPGLAGGPSYNEQF
clone size: -
J gene: TRBJ2-1
V gene: TRBV7-7

CDR3 protein: ASSPPDRGTEAF
clone size: -
J gene: TRBJ1-1
V gene: TRBV19

CDR3 protein: ATGPTSGVYNEQF
clone size: -
J gene: TRBJ2-1
V gene: TRBV19